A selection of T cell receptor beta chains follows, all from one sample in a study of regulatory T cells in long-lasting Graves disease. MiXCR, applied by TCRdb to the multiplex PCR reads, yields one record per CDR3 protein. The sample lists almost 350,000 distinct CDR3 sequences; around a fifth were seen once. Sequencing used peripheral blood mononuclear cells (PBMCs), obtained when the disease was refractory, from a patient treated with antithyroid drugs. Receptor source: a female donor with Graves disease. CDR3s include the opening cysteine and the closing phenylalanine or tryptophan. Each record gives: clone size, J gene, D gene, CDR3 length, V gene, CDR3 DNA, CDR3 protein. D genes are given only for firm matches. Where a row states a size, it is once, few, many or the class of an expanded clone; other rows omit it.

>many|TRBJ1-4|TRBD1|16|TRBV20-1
TGCAGTGCTAGAGATCCAACACAGGGGGCAAATGAAAAACTGTTTTTT
CSARDPTQGANEKLFF
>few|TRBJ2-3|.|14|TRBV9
TGTGCCAGCAGCGTAACCACTAGCACAGATACGCAGTATTTT
CASSVTTSTDTQYF
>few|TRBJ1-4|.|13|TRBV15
TGTGCCACCAAGCGAGGAAGAGGCGAAAAACTGTTTTTT
CATKRGRGEKLFF
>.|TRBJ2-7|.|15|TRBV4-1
TGCGCCAGCAGCCAAGAAGAGAGACGGTCTTGGGAGCAGTACTTC
CASSQEERRSWEQYF
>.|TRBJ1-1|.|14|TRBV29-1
TGCAGCGTTGCGGGGGGCCGGTTGGGGACTGAAGCTTTCTTT
CSVAGGRLGTEAFF
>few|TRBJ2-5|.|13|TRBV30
TGTGCCTGGAGGAGCAGGTACCAAGAGACCCAGTACTTC
CAWRSRYQETQYF
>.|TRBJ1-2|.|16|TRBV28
.
CASRFSGQGENYGYTF
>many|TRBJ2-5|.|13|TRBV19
TGTGCCAGTAGTGCGGAGATGGGAGGGACCCAGTACTTC
CASSAEMGGTQYF
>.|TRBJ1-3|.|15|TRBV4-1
TGCGCCAGCAGCCAACTACCAGGGCTTGGAAACACCATATATTTT
CASSQLPGLGNTIYF
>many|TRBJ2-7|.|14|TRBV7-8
TGTGCCAGCAGCCGAGGGGTGGCAGGGCCGACGCAGTACTTC
CASSRGVAGPTQYF
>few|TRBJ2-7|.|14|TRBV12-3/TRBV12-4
TGTGCCAGCAGTTTTGGACCTTGGCAAATCGAGCAGTACTTC
CASSFGPWQIEQYF
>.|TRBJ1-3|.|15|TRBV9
TGTGCCAGCAGCGTAGATGGGGCAGATGGAAACACCATATATTTT
CASSVDGADGNTIYF
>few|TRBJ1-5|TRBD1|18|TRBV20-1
TGCAGTGCAATTCGGGACAGGGGAGCCGGGGGACTGCACCAGCCCCAGCATTTT
CSAIRDRGAGGLHQPQHF